This passage covers 30 T cell receptor beta chains from one sample sequenced in a study of OX40 agonist ivuxolimab in advanced cancers. Here immunoSEQ multiplex PCR was the method, and the copy in TCRdb shows in-frame clones only, minus some. The table records approximately 89,000 clones, approximately 90% of them present only once. Specimen: CD4+ or CD8+ T cells sorted from blood, collected in a trial of the OX40 agonist ivuxolimab. The receptor source for this set is an adult with an advanced solid tumor such as melanoma, head and neck, liver or kidney cancer.

V and J are TRBV7-2 and TRBJ2-7; 7 bases are a match to TRBD1. Unmatched junction bases numbered 14, after V lost 2 bases and J lost 1 base. The CDR3 extends over 18 amino acids. Germline loops: CDR1 SGHTA, CDR2 FQGNSA. In nucleotides, the CDR3 is TGTGCCAGCAGCTTACGTGAGACAGGGAATGATCTATCCTACGAGCAGTACTTC. Protein sequence: CASSLRETGNDLSYEQYF.

The V and J genes are TRBV9 and TRBJ2-3; D ambiguous. The CDR3 is made up of 15 amino acids. CDR1 is SGDLS and CDR2 is YYNGEE in the germline V gene. V shed 0 bases and J shed 0 bases, with 8 bases lying between them. CDR3: CASSVVFGSTDTQYF. The CDR3 DNA sequence: TGTGCCAGCAGCGTAGTATTCGGTAGCACAGATACGCAGTATTTT. Full variable domain (missing parts from reference TRBV9 and TRBJ2-3): DSGVTQTPKHLITATGQRVTLRCSPRSGDLSVYWYQQSLDQGLQFLIQYYNGEERAKGNILERFSAQQFPDLHSELNLSSLELGDSALYFCASSVVFGSTDTQYFGPGTRLTVL.

As concerns this clone: Other DNA sequences in the sample encode the same CDR3. The V gene is TRBV18, the J gene TRBJ2-3; D gene uncertain. The CDR3 is made up of 12 amino acids. The V end was cut by 3 bases, the J end by 3 bases, with 4 bases between. The V gene's germline CDR1 is KGHSH and CDR2 LQKENI. The CDR3 DNA is TGTGCCAGCTCACCCTCGACAGATACGCAGTATTTT. This encodes CASSPSTDTQYF.

This chain connects TRBV4-3 to TRBJ1-4, with TRBD1 matching 11 bases. V shed 0 bases and J 8 bases; nucleotides not matched to a gene: 5. The CDR3 runs to 16 residues. In germline, CDR1 is LGHNA, CDR2 YSLEER. CDR3 DNA sequence: TGCGCCAGCAGCCAAGATGTAGGGACAGGGGGGGAAAAACTGTTTTTT. Protein product: CASSQDVGTGGEKLFF.

The chain links TRBV5-1 to TRBJ2-2, with unresolved D. Germline V gene lookup returns CDR1 SGHRS and CDR2 YFSETQ. V gave up 0 bases and J gave up 5 bases, with 8 bases separating them. The CDR3 is 14 residues long. The CDR3 sequence: CASSLGLLTGELFF. The CDR3 DNA reads as TGCGCCAGCAGCTTGGGACTTTTAACCGGGGAGCTGTTTTTT.

The chain is built from TRBV25-1 and TRBJ1-5; TRBD1 might be the D (6 bases). The CDR3 is made up of 14 amino acids. Trimming removed 4 bases at V and 4 bases at J, with 11 bases between. CDR1 and CDR2 from the germline V gene are MGHDK and SYGVNS. The CDR3 bases are TGTGCCAGCAGTGCAGGGGCGAGAAATCAGCCCCAGCATTTT. It encodes CASSAGARNQPQHF.

The chain recombines TRBV9 with TRBJ2-5; 13 bases match TRBD2. The germline gives CDR1 SGDLS, CDR2 YYNGEE. Unmatched junction bases numbered 9, after V lost 3 bases and J lost 13 bases. The CDR3 is made up of 14 amino acids. CDR3 coding DNA: TGTGCCAGCAGCGGTACTAGCGGGGGGGCCCCGGTGTACTTC. Translating it yields CASSGTSGGAPVYF.

This clone was seen only once. The chain uses TRBV7-8 and TRBJ1-6; D uncertain. The CDR3 is made up of 13 amino acids. Germline V gives CDR1 SGHVS, CDR2 FQNEAQ. Trimming stripped 8 bases from V and 11 bases from J, with 16 bases between. The CDR3 reads CASGFEQKTPLHF. The CDR3 region has the DNA TGTGCCAGCGGATTCGAACAGAAAACACCCCTCCACTTT.

CDR3 loop: CSVGTGAPEAFF. CDR3 bases: TGCAGCGTAGGGACAGGGGCCCCTGAAGCTTTCTTT. V and J are TRBV29-1 and TRBJ1-1; TRBD1 agrees at 10 bases. CDR1 is SQVTM, CDR2 ANQGSEA, per germline. The CDR3 has 12 amino acids. Germline trimming cut 6 bases from V and 6 bases from J; bases unmatched to any gene: 4.

CDR3 in DNA: TGCAGCGTTAACACCTTCACCGGGGGTACGAGGGAGACCCAGTACTTC. Translated, it gives CSVNTFTGGTRETQYF. The chain recombines TRBV29-1 with TRBJ2-5, with TRBD2 as a possible D gene (6 bases). Germline CDR1 and CDR2: SQVTM and ANQGSEA. Trimming removed 5 bases from V and 5 bases from J, with 24 bases in between. The CDR3 length is 16 residues.

This chain links TRBV14 with TRBJ1-6, with D unresolved. Trimming removed 2 bases from V and 10 bases from J, with 15 bases in between. The CDR3 is 15 residues long. The germline CDR1 and CDR2 sequences are SGHDN and FVKESK. The CDR3 loop reads CASSQKRTSGSPLHF. The CDR3 DNA reads TGTGCCAGCAGCCAAAAGAGAACCTCCGGGTCACCCCTCCACTTT.

This chain joins TRBV10-3 and TRBJ1-1; D perhaps matches TRBD1 (5 bases). This CDR3 contains 13 residues. From germline, CDR1 is ENHRY and CDR2 SYGVKD. V gave up 9 bases and J gave up 2 bases, with 13 bases separating them. This CDR3 is CAIKRDLNTEAFF. Here the CDR3 DNA reads TGTGCCATAAAAAGGGACCTCAACACTGAAGCTTTCTTT.

This clone was seen just once. J is TRBJ1-1 and V is TRBV9; D not certain. Germline loops: CDR1 SGDLS, CDR2 YYNGEE. V lost 2 bases to trimming and J lost 1 base, with 6 bases between them. CDR3 size: 13 residues. CDR3 sequence reads: CASSVEGNTEAFF. CDR3 nucleotides: TGTGCCAGCAGCGTCGAAGGGAACACTGAAGCTTTCTTT.

The J gene is TRBJ2-2, the V gene TRBV2; D possibly corresponds to TRBD1 (7 bases). CDR1 is SNHLY and CDR2 is FYNNEI in the germline V gene. The CDR3 is 13 amino acids. V lost 5 bases to trimming and J lost 6 bases, with 10 bases between them. The CDR3 DNA reads TGTGCCAGCAGTCAGGGGGGATCCGGGGAGCTGTTTTTT. Amino acid sequence: CASSQGGSGELFF. The variable domain in full, completed from reference TRBV2 and TRBJ2-2, reads EPEVTQTPSHQVTQMGQEVILRCVPISNHLYFYWYRQILGQKVEFLVSFYNNEISEKSEIFDDQFSVERPDGSNFTLKIRSTKLEDSAMYFCASSQGGSGELFFGEGSRLTVL.

In its sample, this clone was seen once. This rearrangement joins TRBV9 to TRBJ2-5; D might be TRBD1 (5 bases). The J call may not be correct, given that the DNA end is closer to TRBJ2-7. Germline CDR1 and CDR2: SGDLS and YYNGEE. CDR3 size: 15 residues. In DNA form, the CDR3 reads TGTGCCAGCAGCGGAGCCCCTACAGGCAACTACGAGCAGTACTTC. It codes for CASSGAPTGNYEQYF.

This chain joins TRBV7-3 and TRBJ1-2, with a possible D match to TRBD1 (5 bases). Trimming took off 0 bases at V and 6 bases at J, with 14 bases between the two ends. This CDR3 has 15 amino acids. Germline CDR1 and CDR2: SGHTA and FQGTGA. The CDR3 DNA is TGTGCCAGCAGCTTAACGGACACGCCTCGTGATGGCTACACCTTC. This translates into CASSLTDTPRDGYTF.

Written as DNA, the CDR3 is TGTGCCAGCAGCATCACATCCCGGGACATAATCCTCACAGATACGCAGTATTTT. As protein: CASSITSRDIILTDTQYF. V is TRBV11-3 and J is TRBJ2-3, with D possibly TRBD1 on 6 matching bases. Germline V lookup: CDR1 SGHNT, CDR2 YENEEA. V lost 5 bases to trimming and J lost 2 bases, with 23 bases between them. The CDR3 covers 18 residues.

CDR3 amino acids: CASSLGTDPNYGYTF. In DNA form, the CDR3 reads TGTGCCAGCAGTTTAGGGACAGACCCTAACTATGGCTACACCTTC. This chain links TRBV27 with TRBJ1-2; TRBD1 matches at 7 bases. The germline gives CDR1 MNHEY, CDR2 SMNVEV (reference sequence). Unmatched junction bases numbered 3, after V lost 2 bases and J lost 0 bases. The CDR3 runs 15 residues.

The V call is TRBV5-6, the J call TRBJ1-3; 8 bases fit TRBD1. Looked up from germline, CDR1 is SGHDT and CDR2 is YYEEEE. V lost 1 base and J lost 3; bases outside the gene matches: 3. The CDR3 contains 15 residues. This CDR3 is CASSLMDRVGNTIYF. DNA for the CDR3: TGTGCCAGCAGCTTGATGGACAGGGTTGGAAACACCATATATTTT.

This clone was detected once. The rearrangement links TRBV11-2 to TRBJ1-5; 10 bases line up with TRBD1. This CDR3 is built from 15 residues. Germline V lookup: CDR1 SGHAT, CDR2 FQNNGV. The V gene end was trimmed by 6 bases and the J gene end by 5 bases; junction bases not matched to a gene: 7. CDR3 region: CASSRGGTGDQPQHF. The DNA for the CDR3 is TGTGCCAGCAGTCGAGGGGGGACAGGGGATCAGCCCCAGCATTTT.

The chain recombines TRBV6-1 with TRBJ1-4; D is unresolved. Germline V gene sequence: CDR1 MNHNS, CDR2 SASEGT. This CDR3 spans 15 amino acids. Trimming took 7 bases from V and 7 from J, leaving 19 bases between them. This CDR3 reads CASTSNGRSTEKLFF. The DNA for the CDR3 is TGTGCCAGCACCTCAAACGGCAGGTCCACTGAAAAACTGTTTTTT.

The chain has TRBV7-9 and TRBJ2-7; 13 bases align to TRBD2. With 0 bases clipped from V and 3 bases from J, the junction kept 8 bases outside the gene matches. Germline values: CDR1 SEHNR, CDR2 FQNEAQ (reference sequence). The CDR3 is 18 residues long. The CDR3 here is CASSLATLAGGRFYEQYF. CDR3 nucleotides: TGTGCCAGCAGCTTAGCCACACTAGCGGGGGGGCGATTCTACGAGCAGTACTTC.

The genes are TRBV5-4 and TRBJ2-4, with TRBD2 matching over 7 bases. In germline, CDR1 is SGHNT, CDR2 YYREEE (reference sequence). The CDR3 length is 14 residues. V lost 6 bases, J lost 6 bases, and 9 bases stayed unmatched. CDR3 sequence: CASTTLGEGNIQYF. In nucleotides, the CDR3 is TGTGCCAGCACCACCCTCGGGGAGGGAAACATTCAGTACTTC.

In its sample, this clone was seen once. V is TRBV18 and J is TRBJ2-7; a weak D match, TRBD1 (6 bases). The germline gives CDR1 KGHSH, CDR2 LQKENI. Trimming took off 9 bases at V and 2 bases at J, with 17 bases between the two ends. CDR3 length: 14 amino acids. The CDR3 nucleotides are TGTGCCAGTACCGAGTTGCAGGGGCCCTACGAGCAGTACTTC. It translates to CASTELQGPYEQYF.

This chain links TRBV4-1 with TRBJ2-4; D is possibly TRBD1 (5 bases). V lost 5 bases, J lost 0 bases, and 8 bases lay in between. The CDR3 is 14 amino acids. The germline CDR1 and CDR2 sequences are MGHRA and YSYEKL. CDR3 amino acids: CASSVQVAKNIQYF. The CDR3 region has the DNA TGCGCCAGCAGCGTACAGGTAGCCAAAAACATTCAGTACTTC.

This clone came up once. This chain connects TRBV7-2 to TRBJ2-3; 16 bases align to TRBD2. Germline trimming cut 5 bases from V and 7 bases from J; bases unmatched to any gene: 9. Germline values: CDR1 SGHTA, CDR2 FQGNSA. The CDR3 has 17 amino acids. CDR3 sequence reads: CASSTGTSGGARNTQYF. CDR3 nucleotide sequence: TGTGCCAGCAGCACCGGGACTAGCGGGGGGGCCCGAAATACGCAGTATTTT.

The rearrangement uses TRBV7-3 and TRBJ2-2; D possibly matches TRBD1 or TRBD2 (6 bases each). With 3 bases removed from V and 6 bases from J, the gap between germline ends came to 20 bases. This CDR3 has 17 amino acids. Germline V gives CDR1 SGHTA, CDR2 FQGTGA. Written as DNA, the CDR3 is TGTGCCAGCAGCTTTGAGGGGGGCCCCAAAGGGCCCGGGGAGCTGTTTTTT. Its protein is CASSFEGGPKGPGELFF.

In nucleotides, the CDR3 is TGTGCCAGCAGCCCCGGACCTGGCACAGATACGCAGTATTTT. Protein: CASSPGPGTDTQYF. The V gene is TRBV7-2, the J gene TRBJ2-3; no firm D call. Germline CDR1 and CDR2: SGHTA and FQGNSA. Between the trimmed V and J ends, which lost 5 bases and 1 base, there was a span of 10 bases. The CDR3 totals 14 residues.

The chain combines TRBV19 with TRBJ2-1, with 13 bases lining up with TRBD2. There are 15 residues in the CDR3. Germline V CDR1 and CDR2: LNHDA, SQIVND (reference sequence). V lost 6 bases to trimming and J lost 2 bases; unmatched junction nucleotides: 1. In DNA form, the CDR3 reads TGTGCCAGTAGGACTAGCGGGGGGACCTACAATGAGCAGTTCTTC. The encoded protein is CASRTSGGTYNEQFF.

J is TRBJ1-2 and V is TRBV16, with D perhaps TRBD1 (5 bases). The germline V and J ends were trimmed by 1 base and 8 bases, with 11 bases remaining between them. The CDR3 spans 13 residues. Looked up from germline, CDR1 is KGHSY and CDR2 is FQNENV. CDR3 sequence (DNA): TGTGCCAGCAGCCAATTTTCGGGGGACGGCTACACCTTC. This translates into CASSQFSGDGYTF. Variable domain in full (rest from reference TRBV16 and TRBJ1-2): GEEVAQTPKHLVRGEGQKAKLYCAPIKGHSYVFWYQQVLKNEFKFLISFQNENVFDETGMPKERFSAKCLPNSPCSLEIQATKLEDSAVYFCASSQFSGDGYTFGSGTRLTVV.